A single sample gave rise to the 21 T cell receptor beta chains below, sequenced in a study of post-analysis software for immune sequencing data. Whole-study results and caveats: TRBV5-6, TRBV5-1 and TRBV20-1 belonged to a set of a handful of TRBV segments that were more frequent in patients than controls.

Antigens of these TCRs are unknown. Unique molecular identifiers were carried by the TCR beta cDNA libraries. TCRdb reanalysed the PCR reads using MiXCR and keeps one entry per CDR3 protein. Here the sample spans hundreds of thousands of distinct CDR3 sequences, roughly 50% being singletons. What was sequenced was blood. These receptors originate from a girl aged 5-17 years with multiple sclerosis.

CDR3 in DNA: TGCGCCAGCAGCCCGGGACTAGCGGGAGTAGGTCAAGAGACCCAGTACTTC. Its translation: CASSPGLAGVGQETQYF. This chain connects TRBV5-1 to TRBJ2-7; 14 bases match TRBD2. The DNA end favors TRBJ2-5, so the J call may be wrong. The V gene's germline CDR1 is SGHRS and CDR2 YFSETQ. The CDR3 has 17 amino acids.

The V gene is TRBV20-1, the J gene TRBJ2-5; a weak D match, TRBD2 (5 bases). The J call is in doubt because the DNA end fits TRBJ2-7 better. This CDR3 region has 16 residues. The germline gives CDR1 DFQATT, CDR2 SNEGSKA (reference sequence). Here the CDR3 DNA reads TGCAGTGCTAGAGATACGGGAAAGATACATCGTGGCGAGCAGTACTTC. Protein sequence: CSARDTGKIHRGEQYF.

The V and J genes are TRBV18 and TRBJ2-5, with TRBD2 matching over 7 bases. The J call is doubtful: the DNA matches TRBJ2-7 better. Looked up from germline, CDR1 is KGHSH and CDR2 is LQKENI. The CDR3 spans 13 residues. For the CDR3, the DNA is TGTGCCAGCTCCCCTGGCGGGAGTAGCGAGCAGTACTTC. It translates to CASSPGGSSEQYF.

The V call is TRBV6-5, the J call TRBJ2-1; 8 positions agree with TRBD2. The CDR3 runs to 15 residues. Germline CDR1 MNHEY, CDR2 SVGAGI. With V trimmed by 4 bases and J by 4 bases, 6 bases remained unmatched. The CDR3: CASSSGGGTYNEQFF. The CDR3 region has the DNA TGTGCCAGCAGTTCCGGCGGGGGGACTTACAATGAGCAGTTCTTC.

The chain combines TRBV29-1 with TRBJ2-7, with D perhaps given as TRBD1 or TRBD2 (5 bases each). Per germline, CDR1 SQVTM and CDR2 ANQGSEA. This CDR3 spans 13 amino acids. V lost 7 bases to trimming and J lost 4 bases, with 17 bases between them. This CDR3 reads CSAGTSLGYEQYF. The DNA for the CDR3 is TGCAGCGCGGGGACCTCCTTGGGGTACGAGCAGTACTTC.

The chain recombines TRBV4-1 with TRBJ2-1, with D unclear. V was trimmed by 0 bases and J by 7 bases, leaving 13 bases between them. The CDR3 has 15 residues. CDR1 MGHRA and CDR2 YSYEKL come from the germline V gene. The chain's CDR3 is CASSQDRLSRNEQFF. The CDR3 DNA is TGCGCCAGCAGCCAAGATAGGCTTTCTCGAAATGAGCAGTTCTTC.

In regard to this clonotype: Sequence at one end of the junction differs from germline and may be a read error. The chain has TRBV9 and TRBJ2-1; 7 positions match TRBD1. The germline V gene has CDR1 SGDLS and CDR2 YYNGEE. The CDR3 sequence is 18 residues long. The CDR3 coding sequence is TGTGCCAGCAGCGTAGCTTTGGACAGGCGGAACTCCTACAATGGGCAGTTCTTC. It encodes CASSVALDRRNSYNGQFF.

This clonotype was seen a handful of times. This chain joins TRBV20-1 and TRBJ2-1, with a weak D call TRBD2 (7 bases). V was pared by 6 bases and J by 6 bases, with 18 bases between. Germline V gene data show CDR1 as DFQATT and CDR2 as SNEGSKA (reference sequence). The CDR3 has 14 residues. CDR3 loop: CSAKRGGLGNEQFF. As DNA, the CDR3 is TGCAGTGCCAAGAGGGGGGGCTTAGGCAATGAGCAGTTCTTC.

This chain connects TRBV5-1 to TRBJ2-7; the match to TRBD2 covers 9 bases. Germline values: CDR1 SGHRS, CDR2 YFSETQ. The length of the CDR3 is 14 residues. V shed 7 bases, J shed 1 base, and the junction held 6 bases outside the gene matches. The CDR3 reads CASAPTSGSYEQYF. CDR3 coding DNA: TGCGCCAGCGCCCCGACTAGCGGTTCCTACGAGCAGTACTTC. Combining the CDR3 with reference TRBV5-1 and TRBJ2-7 gives the whole variable domain KAGVTQTPRYLIKTRGQQVTLSCSPISGHRSVSWYQQTPGQGLQFLFEYFSETQRNKGNFPGRFSGRQFSNSRSEMNVSTLELGDSALYLCASAPTSGSYEQYFGPGTRLTVT.

This clonotype was counted only a few times. The chain joins TRBV20-1 to TRBJ2-7, with unresolved D. V was shortened by 0 bases and J by 5 bases, with 8 bases between the two germline ends. Germline V gene data show CDR1 as DFQATT and CDR2 as SNEGSKA (reference sequence). The CDR3 contains 12 residues. The CDR3 DNA sequence: TGCAGTGCTAGAGATCTGGTTAACGAGCAGTACTTC. Translating gives CSARDLVNEQYF.

The table lists this clonotype with a few counts. The J gene is TRBJ1-5, the V gene TRBV18, with a possible D match to TRBD1 (5 bases). The CDR3 is 16 residues long. From germline, CDR1 is KGHSH and CDR2 LQKENI. Trimming shortened V by 3 bases and J by 1 base, and 13 bases separated the two germline ends. The DNA of the CDR3 is TGTGCCAGCTCACCTGTAGCGGGGGTGAGCAATCAGCCCCAGCATTTT. Its translation is CASSPVAGVSNQPQHF. The whole variable domain, filled in from reference TRBV18 and TRBJ1-5, reads NAGVMQNPRHLVRRRGQEARLRCSPMKGHSHVYWYRQLPEEGLKFMVYLQKENIIDESGMPKERFSAEFPKEGPSILRIQQVVRGDSAAYFCASSPVAGVSNQPQHFGDGTRLSIL.

This chain links TRBV29-1 with TRBJ1-2, with TRBD1 identical over 8 bases. The CDR3 loop spans 14 amino acids. CDR1 SQVTM and CDR2 ANQGSEA come from the germline V gene. After removal of 3 bases from V and 4 bases from J, the junction contained 7 bases not matched to a gene. The CDR3 sequence: CSVDKGDRTYGYTF. The CDR3 nucleotides read TGCAGCGTTGACAAGGGGGACAGGACCTATGGCTACACCTTC.

This clonotype has more than one count but fewer than ten. The junction differs from germline at one of its ends, possibly a read error. V gene TRBV4-2 combines with J gene TRBJ2-1; D remains unclear. This CDR3 spans 15 amino acids. Germline lookup yields CDR1 LGHNA and CDR2 YNFKEQ. CDR3 nucleotides: TGTGCCAGCAGCCAAGAACCAGCCTCCGACAATGAGCAGTTCTTC. Translation: CASSQEPASDNEQFF.

This clonotype showed up just a few times. The chain couples TRBV20-1 to TRBJ2-3; maybe TRBD2 (6 bases). The CDR3 is 15 residues long. V shed 3 bases and J shed 6 bases, with 19 bases lying between them. The V gene's germline CDR1 is DFQATT and CDR2 SNEGSKA (reference sequence). As DNA, the CDR3 is TGCAGTGCTAGGGCGAGACTACCGAGCGGGGATACGCAGTATTTT. Its translation is CSARARLPSGDTQYF.

This clonotype was detected a few times. The chain links TRBV6-5 to TRBJ1-1, with D maybe TRBD1 (5 bases). CDR1 is MNHEY and CDR2 is SVGAGI in the germline V gene. With 2 bases removed from V and 1 base from J, the gap between germline ends came to 8 bases. The CDR3 covers 14 residues. The DNA of the CDR3 is TGTGCCAGCAGTTACGGGGGGGGGAACACTGAAGCTTTCTTT. This sequence encodes CASSYGGGNTEAFF.

This clonotype appeared a few times. The V call is TRBV12-3 or TRBV12-4, the J call TRBJ2-4; TRBD1 agrees at 8 bases. The J call may be faulty, since TRBJ2-5 better matches the DNA end. This CDR3 has 17 amino acids. The CDR3: CASSFPKTGEGGETQYF. The CDR3 nucleotides are TGTGCCAGCAGTTTCCCCAAGACAGGGGAAGGTGGAGAGACCCAGTACTTC.

V is TRBV24-1 and J is TRBJ2-1; 8 bases line up with TRBD1. The CDR3 runs to 17 residues. Trimming took 4 bases from V and 2 from J; bases not matched to a gene: 9. From germline, CDR1 is KGHDR and CDR2 SFDVKD. The CDR3 sequence is CATSDTGQGRTYNEQFF. The CDR3 coding sequence is TGTGCCACCAGTGACACCGGACAGGGCCGGACCTACAATGAGCAGTTCTTC.

The chain carries TRBV20-1 and TRBJ2-5, with 7 nucleotides matching TRBD1. This CDR3 comprises 13 residues. V shed 7 bases and J 1 base; nucleotides not matched to a gene: 6. Germline CDR1 and CDR2: DFQATT and SNEGSKA (reference sequence). The CDR3 sequence: CSGRGGLQETQYF. The CDR3 coding sequence is TGCAGTGGAAGAGGGGGCCTCCAAGAGACCCAGTACTTC.

The V call is TRBV6-4, the J call TRBJ2-3, with TRBD2 matching over 9 bases. V trimming: 3 bases; J trimming: 4 bases; junction bases outside the gene matches: 5. Germline CDR1 is MRHNA and CDR2 is SNTAGT. The CDR3 has 15 amino acids. The CDR3 nucleotides read TGTGCCAGCAGTGAGGTTAGCGGGGGCCCAGATACGCAGTATTTT. Residues: CASSEVSGGPDTQYF.

The chain combines TRBV12-5 with TRBJ2-5; 8 positions match TRBD2. The CDR3 has 13 residues. V trimming: 8 bases; J trimming: 5 bases; junction bases outside the gene matches: 7. Germline CDR1 reads LGHNT; CDR2 reads FRNRAP. The CDR3 bases are TGTGCTAGTAGAAGCGGGGGTTTGGAGACCCAGTACTTC. It yields the protein CASRSGGLETQYF.

This clonotype occurred a few times. The V call is TRBV6-1, the J call TRBJ2-1, with D uncertain. V dropped 4 bases and J dropped 1 base, with 14 bases sitting between them. Per germline, CDR1 MNHNS and CDR2 SASEGT. The CDR3 consists of 16 residues. The CDR3 coding sequence is TGTGCCAGCAGTGGGCTTTTTGGGGAATCCTACAATGAGCAGTTCTTC. The encoded protein is CASSGLFGESYNEQFF.